The clone carrying this T cell receptor (beta chain) was observed a single time. The sample comes from a study of shared T cell receptors in the human thymus. Libraries were prepared by immunoSEQ multiplex PCR; TCRdb keeps only in-frame clonotypes and omits some of them. The profile shows roughly 710,000 clones, approximately 85% of them singletons. Between the trimmed V and J ends, which lost 1 base and 3 bases, there was a span of 13 bases. The germline gives CDR1 ENHRY, CDR2 SYGVKD. CDR3 size: 16 residues. These data were also filed under a second study, of human thymus T cells. That paper notes: The thymus tissue came from resections taken during corrective heart surgery. An apparent bias in V and J gene usage was seen in thymic and blood repertoires. The related literature has documented a marked overlap of thymic repertoires among unrelated individuals.

The chain is built from TRBV10-3 and TRBJ1-3; no clear D gene. This receptor was identified in a girl under two years old with a congenital heart defect. What was sequenced was thymocytes. CDR3 coding DNA: TGTGCCATCAGTGAGTACCGTGGCCCAAATGGAAACACCATATATTTT. Translating gives CAISEYRGPNGNTIYF.